These T cell receptor beta chains were read from a single sample in a study of shared clonotypes between healthy human individuals. Sequenced by immunoSEQ multiplex PCR; TCRdb stores in-frame clones only, minus some. The table records approximately 1,000,000 clones, around three quarters of them present only once. Sequencing used memory CD4+ T cells from PBMCs. These receptor sequences come from a man aged 18 to 29 in good health. Some clones in this sample may be carry-over from other donors' samples. Each CDR3 is given with its conserved first and last residue. A D gene is named only where the DNA matches it firmly. The size of a clone is reported for some rows only, either as once, few or many, or as a class for expanded clones.

V	size	J	length	D	CDR3	DNA
TRBV7-9	NA	TRBJ1-4	16	NA	CASSLGQGRGGEKLFF	TGTGCCAGCAGCTTAGGGCAGGGGCGAGGTGGTGAAAAACTGTTTTTT
TRBV5-5	NA	TRBJ1-5	14	NA	CASSLGSANQPQHF	TGTGCCAGCAGCTTGGGGTCAGCAAATCAGCCCCAGCATTTT
TRBV27	NA	TRBJ1-2	13	TRBD1	CASRITGGGGYTF	TGTGCCAGCAGGATCACAGGGGGGGGTGGCTACACCTTC
TRBV6-1	NA	TRBJ2-3	14	NA	CASSPGRGTDTQYF	TGTGCCAGCAGTCCTGGACGAGGCACAGATACGCAGTATTTT
TRBV5-1	NA	TRBJ2-7	13	TRBD1	CASSLGQGDEQYF	TGCGCCAGCAGCTTGGGGCAGGGGGACGAGCAGTACTTC
TRBV9	NA	TRBJ2-5	15	NA	CASSVGKGNQETQYF	TGTGCCAGCAGCGTAGGGAAAGGTAACCAAGAGACCCAGTACTTC
TRBV11-1	NA	TRBJ2-5	14	TRBD2	CASMNSGREETQYF	TGTGCCAGCATGAACAGCGGGAGGGAAGAGACCCAGTACTTC
TRBV30	NA	TRBJ2-7	14	NA	CAWSPGPGTYEQYF	TGTGCCTGGAGTCCGGGACCGGGGACCTACGAGCAGTACTTC
TRBV6-5	NA	TRBJ2-2	14	NA	CASSYRPDTGELFF	TGTGCCAGCAGTTACCGTCCAGACACCGGGGAGCTGTTTTTT
TRBV20-1	many	TRBJ2-5	10	NA	CSATVETQYF	TGCAGTGCTACCGTAGAGACCCAGTACTTC
TRBV7-7	NA	TRBJ2-1	17	NA	CASSLPIPAGSYNEQFF	TGTGCCAGCAGCTTACCGATACCAGCGGGTTCCTACAATGAGCAGTTCTTC
TRBV15	once	TRBJ2-7	15	TRBD1	CATSRKQGSSYEQYF	TGTGCCACCAGCAGGAAACAGGGGAGCTCCTACGAGCAGTACTTC
TRBV4-3	NA	TRBJ1-2	15	TRBD1	CASSQYRGANYGYTF	TGCGCCAGCAGCCAATACAGGGGAGCTAACTATGGCTACACCTTC
TRBV6-1	few	TRBJ1-2	12	NA	CASSESGLGYTF	TGTGCCAGCAGTGAATCAGGGTTGGGCTACACCTTC
TRBV28	NA	TRBJ1-2	15	TRBD1	CASSSDPGTAYGYTF	TGTGCCAGCAGTTCAGACCCCGGGACAGCGTATGGCTACACCTTC
TRBV9	NA	TRBJ2-1	14	NA	CASSVVLTSDEQFF	TGTGCCAGCAGCGTAGTTCTAACCTCCGATGAGCAGTTCTTC
TRBV19	NA	TRBJ2-7	18	TRBD2	CASSTQRSTTSGSYEQYF	TGTGCCAGTAGTACCCAGAGATCCACGACTAGCGGGAGCTACGAGCAGTACTTC
TRBV2	few	TRBJ2-2	15	TRBD1	CASRTDRGHTGELFF	TGTGCCAGCAGGACGGACAGGGGGCATACCGGGGAGCTGTTTTTT
TRBV7-2	NA	TRBJ1-2	16	NA	CASSLGEGHYYYGYTF	TGTGCCAGCAGCTTAGGCGAGGGGCACTACTATTATGGCTACACCTTC
TRBV7-3	NA	TRBJ2-2	16	TRBD2	CASSPWEGTGTGELFF	TGTGCCAGCAGCCCCTGGGAGGGAACGGGCACCGGGGAGCTGTTTTTT
TRBV4-2	NA	TRBJ1-5	15	TRBD1	CASSPGQGGHQPQHF	TGTGCCAGCAGCCCGGGACAGGGGGGACATCAGCCCCAGCATTTT
TRBV5-1	few	TRBJ2-1	14	TRBD1	CASYRGSTWDEQFF	TGCGCCAGCTACAGGGGCTCCACTTGGGATGAGCAGTTCTTC
TRBV7-2	few	TRBJ2-7	14	TRBD2	CASTLGRSSYEQYF	TGTGCCAGCACCCTCGGGAGGAGCTCCTACGAGCAGTACTTC
TRBV27	NA	TRBJ2-7	17	TRBD1	CASSLLSPGQGAGEQYF	TGTGCCAGCAGTCTACTCTCTCCGGGACAGGGGGCCGGGGAGCAGTACTTC
TRBV18	once	TRBJ2-1	18	NA	CASSPLVASSLSYNEQFF	TGTGCCAGCTCACCCCTAGTCGCCTCGTCGCTCTCCTACAATGAGCAGTTCTTC
TRBV28	few	TRBJ2-7	11	NA	CASTYESEQYF	TGTGCCAGCACCTACGAGAGCGAGCAGTACTTC
TRBV7-2	NA	TRBJ1-1	13	TRBD1	CASSLLARGLAFF	TGTGCCAGCAGCTTATTGGCGAGGGGGCTGGCTTTCTTT
TRBV6-6	many	TRBJ1-5	12	NA	CASSDPNQPQHF	TGTGCCAGCAGTGACCCAAATCAGCCCCAGCATTTT
TRBV19	NA	TRBJ2-2	15	TRBD2	CASSMGLVQFGELFF	TGTGCCAGTAGTATGGGACTAGTGCAGTTCGGGGAGCTGTTTTTT
TRBV30	few	TRBJ1-1	12	NA	CAWTPRNTEAFF	TGTGCCTGGACCCCCCGGAACACTGAAGCTTTCTTT
TRBV18	once	TRBJ1-2	13	TRBD1	CASSPDRVYGYTF	TGTGCCAGCTCACCAGACAGGGTCTATGGCTACACCTTC
TRBV28	NA	TRBJ2-3	14	NA	CASKNSGATDTQYF	TGTGCCAGCAAAAACTCAGGGGCCACAGATACGCAGTATTTT
TRBV11-3	NA	TRBJ2-1	15	NA	CASSLRSSLGDEQFF	TGTGCCAGCAGCTTAAGGTCTAGTCTTGGTGATGAGCAGTTCTTC
TRBV7-9	NA	TRBJ1-1	14	TRBD1	CASSRGQEDTEAFF	TGTGCCAGCAGCCGTGGACAGGAAGACACTGAAGCTTTCTTT
TRBV5-1	once	TRBJ1-1	14	NA	CASSQDSMNTEAFF	TGCGCCAGCAGTCAGGACAGCATGAACACTGAAGCTTTCTTT
TRBV9	once	TRBJ1-2	14	NA	CASSVGDTLRGYTF	TGTGCCAGCAGCGTAGGAGACACCCTAAGGGGCTACACCTTC
TRBV10-1	NA	TRBJ1-1	17	TRBD1	CASSSDDIQGVNTEAFF	TGCGCCAGCAGTTCCGACGACATCCAGGGGGTGAACACTGAAGCTTTCTTT
TRBV7-2	NA	TRBJ1-2	13	NA	CASSLVARQGYTF	TGTGCCAGCAGCTTAGTGGCGCGGCAGGGCTACACCTTC
TRBV5-6	NA	TRBJ2-5	14	NA	CASSYRGMGETQYF	TGTGCCAGCAGCTATCGGGGGATGGGCGAGACCCAGTACTTC
TRBV5-1	NA	TRBJ2-3	15	TRBD1	CASSWGTGGTDTQYF	TGCGCCAGCAGTTGGGGGACAGGGGGCACAGATACGCAGTATTTT
TRBV4-1	once	TRBJ2-5	16	NA	CASSQDWSGAGETQYF	TGCGCCAGCAGCCAAGATTGGTCGGGGGCGGGAGAGACCCAGTACTTC
TRBV5-6	NA	TRBJ1-1	13	NA	CASSLRVLENAFF	TGTGCCAGCAGCTTGCGGGTCCTGGAGAACGCTTTCTTT
TRBV6-5	NA	TRBJ1-2	11	NA	CASGDNYGYTF	TGTGCCAGCGGAGATAACTATGGCTACACCTTC
TRBV7-8	NA	TRBJ1-4	16	TRBD1	CASSNRDRAHNEKLFF	TGTGCCAGCAGCAACCGGGACAGGGCCCATAATGAAAAACTGTTTTTT
TRBV6-6	NA	TRBJ2-5	15	TRBD1	CASSYGTGREETQYF	TGTGCCAGCAGTTATGGGACAGGCCGCGAAGAGACCCAGTACTTC
TRBV30	NA	TRBJ2-6	12	NA	CACSSGANVLTF	TGTGCCTGTTCCTCTGGGGCCAACGTCCTGACTTTC
TRBV6-5	NA	TRBJ1-3	11	NA	CASRTGNTIYF	TGTGCCAGCAGGACTGGAAACACCATATATTTT
TRBV28	few	TRBJ2-3	13	NA	CASSSPSTDTQYF	TGTGCCAGCAGTTCTCCTAGCACAGATACGCAGTATTTT
TRBV19	NA	TRBJ1-1	14	NA	CASKEGPGDTEAFF	TGTGCCAGTAAAGAGGGACCGGGCGACACTGAAGCTTTCTTT
TRBV27	NA	TRBJ2-1	12	NA	CASTDFYNEQFF	TGTGCCAGCACGGACTTTTACAATGAGCAGTTCTTC
TRBV5-4	NA	TRBJ1-2	18	NA	CASTHPGAGSSDDYGYTF	TGTGCCAGCACCCACCCGGGGGCAGGGTCTTCAGATGACTATGGCTACACCTTC
TRBV28	NA	TRBJ1-1	10	NA	CASSGFRAFF	TGTGCCAGCAGTGGCTTCAGGGCTTTCTTT
TRBV5-1	many	TRBJ2-1	16	TRBD2	CASSSPRTSGTNEQFF	TGCGCCAGCAGCTCGCCGCGGACTAGCGGGACGAATGAGCAGTTCTTC
TRBV5-8	NA	TRBJ2-5	17	NA	CASSLVSTAASLETQYF	TGTGCCAGCAGCTTGGTGTCGACGGCGGCCTCTTTGGAGACCCAGTACTTC
TRBV6-1	NA	TRBJ2-7	14	NA	CASREQDSSYEQYF	TGTGCCAGCAGGGAACAGGATAGCTCCTACGAGCAGTACTTC
TRBV7-2	few	TRBJ2-1	19	TRBD2	CASSLEVGRTSGRNNEQFF	TGTGCCAGCAGCTTAGAGGTGGGGAGGACTAGCGGGAGGAACAATGAGCAGTTCTTC
TRBV4-2	few	TRBJ2-1	14	NA	CASSQDLRVDEQFF	TGTGCCAGCAGCCAAGATCTACGCGTGGATGAGCAGTTCTTC
TRBV7-9	NA	TRBJ1-5	12	NA	CASSFQSQPQHF	TGTGCCAGCAGCTTCCAAAGTCAGCCCCAGCATTTT
TRBV5-1	NA	TRBJ2-1	17	NA	CASSLVVLASSGDEQFF	TGCGCCAGCAGCTTGGTTGTTTTAGCTAGTTCTGGCGATGAGCAGTTCTTC